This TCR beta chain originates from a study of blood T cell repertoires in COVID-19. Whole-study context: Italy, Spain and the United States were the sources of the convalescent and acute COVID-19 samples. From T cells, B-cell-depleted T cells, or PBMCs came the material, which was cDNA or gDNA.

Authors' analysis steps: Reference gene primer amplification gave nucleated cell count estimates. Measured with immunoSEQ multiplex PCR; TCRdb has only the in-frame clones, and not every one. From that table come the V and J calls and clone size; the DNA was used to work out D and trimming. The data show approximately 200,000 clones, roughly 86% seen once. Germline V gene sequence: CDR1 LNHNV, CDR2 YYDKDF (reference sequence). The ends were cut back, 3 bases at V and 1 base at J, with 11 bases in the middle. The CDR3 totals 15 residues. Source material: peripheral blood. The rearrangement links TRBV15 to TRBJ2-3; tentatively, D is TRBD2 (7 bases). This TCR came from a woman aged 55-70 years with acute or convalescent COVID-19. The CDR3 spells CATSSGGRRTDTQYF. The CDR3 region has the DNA TGTGCCACCAGCAGCGGGGGGCGGCGCACAGATACGCAGTATTTT.